The clone carrying this TCR beta chain came up many times. The antigen remains undetermined. With V trimmed by 4 bases and J by 5 bases, 4 bases remained unmatched. The CDR3 length is 14 residues. CDR1 is SGHTA, CDR2 FQGTGA, per germline. The data are from a study of Graves' ophthalmopathy and Graves' hyperthyroidism. About the study: Prior to any treatment, peripheral blood was collected at the time of initial diagnosis.

Findings and limits, study-wide: The study's model predicted ophthalmopathy progression at 65% to 71% sensitivity and 72% to 85% specificity.

RNA transcripts served as template for amplifying TCR beta CDR3 sequences. Following a first-round RT-PCR that used HTBI primers, a second-round multiplex PCR was carried out. TCRdb re-called the multiplex PCR reads through MiXCR, storing one row per CDR3 protein. The sample holds roughly 350,000 distinct CDR3 sequences, 15% to 20% seen once. Over 18 months of follow-up, stable hyperthyroidism required that no ophthalmopathy appear. The sequence was obtained from an adult woman with stable Graves' hyperthyroidism. The sample consisted of peripheral blood. The chain combines TRBV7-3 with TRBJ2-2, with 7 bases matching TRBD2. The CDR3 protein is CASSSNSGTGELFF. The CDR3 DNA reads as TGTGCCAGCAGCTCAAATAGCGGGACCGGGGAGCTGTTTTTT.